The TCR beta chain described here comes from a study of T cell repertoires in cytomegalovirus infection (dated by TCRdb to the late 2010s). Study-level background: Peptide stimulations targeted recently identified HLA-C-restricted CMV epitopes, whose presentation resists viral immunomodulation, together with well-studied HLA-B-restricted epitopes. Donor HLA type was relevant to the analysis, as public TCR beta signatures indicated carriage of CMV infection together with the matching HLA type.

Reading the label with the study, this specimen's treatment or condition is: in vitro stimulation with specific CMV peptide epitopes to enrich CMV-specific T cells. This clonotype came up a few times. It lacks a known antigen. The sample holds no much larger clone one base away, and base qualities are not on file. Reads for this sample came from an Illumina HiSeq 1500. TCRdb reworked the public reads: Q25 trimming with fastp, MiXCR clone assembly, productive beta chains retained. Identical CDR3 proteins give one entry, which carries the most common genes and DNA. For this sample the table gives 830,000 or so distinct CDR3 sequences, of which over 25% were detected only once. The ten most abundant clones make up about an eighth of the sample. The CDR3 contains 18 residues, cysteine and phenylalanine counted. Only the CDR3 region is kept as DNA, spanning 54 bases read in frame from base 1. V sheds 1 base and J sheds 1 base, leaving 18 bases between their ends.

Summary of the overall study and its limitations: In the ex vivo response, HLA-C-restricted CMV-specific TCR beta clonotypes were dominant, and in two of eight donors the single most frequent clonotype came from this HLA-C-restricted group. Carriers of CMV infection plus the relevant HLA type were discriminated by the cumulative frequency of public TCR beta family members in the study cohort and in an independent roughly 370-donor cohort.

Material: cultured CD8+ T cells from PBMCs, obtained from culture after CMV antigen stimulation. The rearrangement combines TRBV6-7 with TRBJ2-3; the D gene may be TRBD1 or TRBD2, since each aligns over 5 bases. TRBV6-7 carries the ORF label, with uncertain function. The sequence was collected from a human donor in good health (CMV status not recorded). Some clones in this sample may be carry-over from other donors' samples. The nucleotide sequence reads as follows: TGTGCCAGCAGTTACTTCGGGACGGATGAGTCGGGCACAGATACGCAGTATTTT. The resulting protein is CASSYFGTDESGTDTQYF.